The next 26 T cell receptor beta chains were all read from a single sample in a study of blood T cell repertoires in COVID-19. Sequencing used immunoSEQ multiplex PCR; TCRdb keeps in-frame clones, though not all of them. This table holds about 150,000 clones, around 80% found once. The material sequenced was peripheral blood. The receptors come from a man aged 50-59 years with acute or convalescent COVID-19.

This sequence joins TRBV6-5 and TRBJ2-7; 8 nucleotides match TRBD2. This CDR3 contains 14 residues. The V gene end was trimmed by 6 bases and the J gene end by 6 bases; junction bases not matched to a gene: 10. Germline CDR1 reads MNHEY; CDR2 reads SVGAGI. CDR3 sequence: CASRTGGPFTEQYF. The DNA for the CDR3 is TGTGCCAGCAGGACGGGGGGGCCATTCACCGAGCAGTACTTC.

The chain has TRBV2 and TRBJ1-1, with a tentative D call TRBD1 (5 bases). Trimming removed 8 bases at V and 4 bases at J, with 23 bases between. The CDR3 covers 16 residues. Per the germline V gene, CDR1 is SNHLY and CDR2 is FYNNEI. The CDR3 is CASEGPPGEGSTEAFF. The CDR3 nucleotides are TGTGCCAGCGAAGGCCCCCCGGGGGAGGGGAGCACTGAAGCTTTCTTT. Together with reference TRBV2 and TRBJ1-1, the CDR3 gives the full variable domain: EPEVTQTPSHQVTQMGQEVILRCVPISNHLYFYWYRQILGQKVEFLVSFYNNEISEKSEIFDDQFSVERPDGSNFTLKIRSTKLEDSAMYFCASEGPPGEGSTEAFFGQGTRLTVV.

The chain links TRBV2 to TRBJ1-5, with 12 bases identical to TRBD1. Germline CDR1 is SNHLY and CDR2 is FYNNEI. Germline trimming cut 5 bases from V and 7 bases from J; bases unmatched to any gene: 6. The CDR3 contains 15 residues. The CDR3 coding sequence is TGTGCCAGCAGTACCGGGACAGGGGGCTACCAGCCCCAGCATTTT. It encodes CASSTGTGGYQPQHF.

The V and J genes are TRBV6-5 and TRBJ1-3; 9 bases are shared with TRBD1. Germline CDR1 reads MNHEY; CDR2 reads SVGAGI. Unmatched junction bases numbered 6, after V lost 10 bases and J lost 2 bases. The length of the CDR3 is 14 residues. CDR3 protein: CATHRDRAGNTIYF. Written as DNA, the CDR3 is TGTGCCACTCACCGGGACAGGGCTGGAAACACCATATATTTT.

The chain combines TRBV5-1 with TRBJ2-3; maybe TRBD2 (6 bases). Germline V CDR1 and CDR2: SGHRS, YFSETQ. Trimming took off 3 bases at V and 1 base at J, with 9 bases between the two ends. CDR3 size: 14 residues. The CDR3 is CASSSPGGTDTQYF. CDR3 nucleotide sequence: TGCGCCAGCAGCTCCCCGGGGGGCACAGATACGCAGTATTTT.

The V gene is TRBV10-2, the J gene TRBJ2-1; TRBD1 aligns across 10 bases. This CDR3 is built from 14 residues. Looked up from germline, CDR1 is WSHSY and CDR2 is SAAADI. Trimming at V came to 10 bases and at J to 7 bases, leaving 10 bases not matched to a gene. CDR3 nucleotides: TGCGCCACCCGGGGGGACAGGGGCTTGAATGAGCAGTTCTTC. It encodes CATRGDRGLNEQFF.

About this clone itself: The sample has other DNA sequences that encode this CDR3 too. This rearrangement joins TRBV7-8 to TRBJ1-1; 8 bases are shared with TRBD1. The ends lost 5 bases at V and 2 bases at J; junction bases unmatched: 7. The germline gives CDR1 SGHVS, CDR2 FQNEAQ. The CDR3 consists of 15 residues. The chain's CDR3 is CASSPRTGTNTEAFF. CDR3 DNA sequence: TGTGCCAGCAGCCCCCGGACAGGGACAAACACTGAAGCTTTCTTT.

Of note for this clone: Other DNA variants within this sample encode the same CDR3. The chain links TRBV27 to TRBJ1-6, with D maybe TRBD1 (6 bases). The CDR3 totals 14 residues. Germline loops: CDR1 MNHEY, CDR2 SMNVEV (reference sequence). Trimming cost V 5 bases and J 9 bases, with 14 bases left between them. The CDR3 DNA sequence: TGTGCCAGCAGTCTACAGGGAGGGGGTTCACCCCTCCACTTT. Translated, it gives CASSLQGGGSPLHF.

CDR3 residues: CASSLGGGGLTQYF. In DNA, the CDR3 is TGTGCCAGCAGCTTAGGCGGGGGGGGCCTGACGCAGTATTTT. J is TRBJ2-3 and V is TRBV7-8; 9 positions match TRBD2. The CDR3 extends over 14 amino acids. V gave up 1 base and J gave up 9 bases; unmatched junction bases: 5. Germline CDR1 and CDR2: SGHVS and FQNEAQ.

The rearrangement links TRBV2 to TRBJ2-5; D is possibly TRBD1 (6 bases). V dropped 10 bases and J dropped 5 bases, with 20 bases sitting between them. CDR1 is SNHLY and CDR2 is FYNNEI in the germline V gene. CDR3 length: 14 residues. CDR3 residues: CANSDSLLGETQYF. The CDR3 nucleotides are TGTGCCAACTCGGACAGCCTCCTGGGTGAGACCCAGTACTTC.

This chain connects TRBV7-2 to TRBJ2-3; 11 nucleotides align to TRBD2. The CDR3 runs 16 residues. The ends lost 2 bases at V and 8 bases at J; junction bases unmatched: 9. The germline V gene has CDR1 SGHTA and CDR2 FQGNSA. The CDR3 reads CASSLMATTSGATQYF. CDR3 sequence (DNA): TGTGCCAGCAGCTTAATGGCCACGACTAGCGGGGCTACGCAGTATTTT.

This chain joins TRBV6-4 and TRBJ1-2; possible D gene TRBD1, 6 bases. The V gene lost 6 bases and the J gene lost 4 bases, with 15 bases spanning the gap. CDR3 length equals 14 residues. Looked up from germline, CDR1 is MRHNA and CDR2 is SNTAGT. DNA for the CDR3: TGTGCCAGCAGCGTAGAGGGGGATAGCTATGGCTACACCTTC. It translates to CASSVEGDSYGYTF.

J is TRBJ1-5 and V is TRBV15; 9 bases are a match to TRBD1. Germline V gives CDR1 LNHNV, CDR2 YYDKDF (reference sequence). This CDR3 contains 16 residues. The trim removed 4 bases at V and 7 bases at J, leaving 11 bases unmatched. The CDR3 sequence is CATSIRTGEFGQPQHF. In nucleotides, the CDR3 is TGTGCCACCAGCATTAGGACAGGGGAGTTCGGCCAGCCCCAGCATTTT. Full variable domain (remainder filled in from reference TRBV15 and TRBJ1-5): DAMVIQNPRYQVTQFGKPVTLSCSQTLNHNVMYWYQQKSSQAPKLLFHYYDKDFNNEADTPDNFQSRRPNTSFCFLDIRSPGLGDTAMYLCATSIRTGEFGQPQHFGDGTRLSIL.

This chain joins TRBV6-5 and TRBJ1-6; D remains ambiguous. Germline V gene lookup returns CDR1 MNHEY and CDR2 SVGAGI. The germline V and J ends were trimmed by 5 bases and 8 bases, with 10 bases remaining between them. This CDR3 contains 13 residues. In DNA, the CDR3 is TGTGCCAGCAGTCCCGGGAGATATTCACCCCTCCACTTT. It is translated as CASSPGRYSPLHF.

The CDR3 DNA is TGCGCCAGCAGCTTGGCAAGCGGTACTGGAAACACCATATATTTT. It yields the protein CASSLASGTGNTIYF. This chain connects TRBV5-1 to TRBJ1-3; D is unclear. V was shortened by 0 bases and J by 2 bases, with 9 bases between the two germline ends. CDR1 and CDR2 from the germline V gene are SGHRS and YFSETQ. This CDR3 has 15 amino acids.

This rearrangement joins TRBV29-1 to TRBJ2-2; 8 nucleotides match TRBD2. The germline gives CDR1 SQVTM, CDR2 ANQGSEA. The CDR3 loop spans 14 amino acids. V shed 4 bases and J 6 bases; nucleotides not matched to a gene: 7. The CDR3 DNA reads as TGCAGCGTTGGGGCGGGGGGCCCGGCCGGGGAGCTGTTTTTT. This sequence encodes CSVGAGGPAGELFF.

The rearrangement links TRBV2 to TRBJ2-3; 11 nucleotides align to TRBD2. The CDR3 extends over 15 amino acids. V lost 2 bases to trimming and J lost 7 bases; unmatched junction nucleotides: 5. Germline values: CDR1 SNHLY, CDR2 FYNNEI. CDR3 sequence reads: CASSESLAGGNTQYF. In DNA, the CDR3 is TGTGCCAGCAGTGAAAGCCTAGCGGGGGGCAATACGCAGTATTTT.

This chain connects TRBV24-1 to TRBJ1-2; 10 nucleotides line up with TRBD1. The CDR3 sequence is 16 residues long. Germline CDR1 and CDR2: KGHDR and SFDVKD. With V trimmed by 5 bases and J by 4 bases, 9 bases remained unmatched. The CDR3 protein is CATSGGQGSRTYGYTF. The DNA of the CDR3 is TGTGCCACCAGTGGGGGACAGGGGTCTAGAACCTATGGCTACACCTTC.

This clone was seen only a few times. V and J are TRBV7-9 and TRBJ2-3; 11 nucleotides agree with TRBD2. V trimming: 8 bases; J trimming: 1 base; junction bases outside the gene matches: 2. This CDR3 comprises 14 residues. Germline V gene data show CDR1 as SEHNR and CDR2 as FQNEAQ (reference sequence). The CDR3 DNA sequence: TGTGCCAGCGAGACTAGCGGGGGCACAGATACGCAGTATTTT. This translates into CASETSGGTDTQYF. Based on the CDR3 plus reference TRBV7-9 and TRBJ2-3, the full variable domain is DTGVSQNPRHKITKRGQNVTFRCDPISEHNRLYWYRQTLGQGPEFLTYFQNEAQLEKSRLLSDRFSAERPKGSFSTLEIQRTEQGDSAMYLCASETSGGTDTQYFGPGTRLTVL.

The count of this clone is one. The chain combines TRBV4-1 with TRBJ1-4; 9 bases align to TRBD1. CDR1 is MGHRA, CDR2 YSYEKL, per germline. The CDR3 has 16 residues. Trimming cost V 1 base and J 8 bases; bases outside gene matches: 8. Here the CDR3 reads CASSQGAGTGNEKLFF. Written as DNA, the CDR3 is TGCGCCAGCAGCCAAGGGGCCGGGACAGGGAACGAAAAACTGTTTTTT.

The chain links TRBV10-1 to TRBJ1-1; TRBD1 is a possible D gene (5 bases). The CDR3 totals 14 residues. Germline V gene data show CDR1 as WNHNN and CDR2 as SYGVQD (reference sequence). V was trimmed by 6 bases and J by 5 bases, leaving 16 bases between them. CDR3 bases: TGCGCCAGCAGGGCAGGGCGGAGGGAGACTGAAGCTTTCTTT. This sequence encodes CASRAGRRETEAFF.

This clone was found a few times. The V gene is TRBV28, the J gene TRBJ2-1; tentatively, D is TRBD2 (5 bases). Per the germline V gene, CDR1 is MDHEN and CDR2 is SYDVKM. With 3 bases removed from V and 8 bases from J, the gap between germline ends came to 8 bases. The CDR3 has 12 amino acids. The DNA of the CDR3 is TGTGCCAGCAGTTTTGCGGGCGATGAGCAGTTCTTC. This gives the protein CASSFAGDEQFF.

This chain connects TRBV10-3 to TRBJ2-5, with 10 bases lining up with TRBD2. Germline V gene data show CDR1 as ENHRY and CDR2 as SYGVKD. The CDR3 is 14 residues long. The trim removed 5 bases at V and 3 bases at J, leaving 3 bases unmatched. CDR3 amino acids: CAISPSGGKETQYF. The CDR3, as DNA: TGTGCCATCAGTCCTAGCGGGGGCAAAGAGACCCAGTACTTC.

The V and J genes are TRBV12-3 or TRBV12-4 and TRBJ2-1, with 8 bases identical to TRBD1. The CDR3 runs 13 residues. The J segment lost 15 bases and the V segment lost 7 bases, leaving 14 bases of the junction unmatched. CDR3 DNA: TGTGCCAGCAACCCGACAGGGGCTCAACCCCCGTTCTTC. Protein: CASNPTGAQPPFF.

The genes are TRBV2 and TRBJ2-6; D uncertain. The CDR3 is 17 residues long. V was cut by 8 bases and J by 2 bases, with 19 bases left in between. CDR1 is SNHLY and CDR2 is FYNNEI in the germline V gene. The CDR3 DNA is TGTGCCAGCTTAATCGGCCCAATAGCCCCTGGGGCCAACGTCCTGACTTTC. Translating it yields CASLIGPIAPGANVLTF.

V usage is TRBV18 and J usage is TRBJ1-2; the D gene is possibly TRBD1 (6 bases). The CDR3 is 14 residues long. CDR1 and CDR2 from the germline V gene are KGHSH and LQKENI. The ends were cut back, 4 bases at V and 1 base at J, with 10 bases in the middle. CDR3 nucleotides: TGTGCCAGCTCACTCCTGGACAGTAACTATGGCTACACCTTC. This encodes CASSLLDSNYGYTF. The variable domain in full, completed from reference TRBV18 and TRBJ1-2, reads NAGVMQNPRHLVRRRGQEARLRCSPMKGHSHVYWYRQLPEEGLKFMVYLQKENIIDESGMPKERFSAEFPKEGPSILRIQQVVRGDSAAYFCASSLLDSNYGYTFGSGTRLTVV.